These 21 T cell receptor beta chains were all obtained from the same sample, sequenced in a study of shared clonotypes between healthy human individuals. TCRdb keeps only in-frame clones here, not all; method: immunoSEQ multiplex PCR. Of roughly 510,000 clones listed, almost 80% are singletons. Sequenced input: PBMCs. The receptors stem from a woman between 40 and 55 years old in good health. Some clones in this sample may be carry-over from other donors' samples.

V and J are TRBV5-1 and TRBJ2-7; 11 nucleotides match TRBD2. CDR1 is SGHRS, CDR2 YFSETQ, per germline. The CDR3 runs to 14 residues. Trimming cost V 2 bases and J 7 bases; bases outside gene matches: 5. Here the CDR3 DNA reads TGCGCCAGCAGCTTACTAGCGGGAGTGGGGGAGCAGTACTTC. This translates into CASSLLAGVGEQYF.

This chain links TRBV6-5 with TRBJ2-5, with 12 bases that match TRBD1. V lost 2 bases, J lost 4 bases, and 5 bases stayed unmatched. Looked up from germline, CDR1 is MNHEY and CDR2 is SVGAGI. This CDR3 is built from 16 residues. The DNA of the CDR3 is TGTGCCAGCAGTTACGAGTTGGGACAGGGGGCAGAGACCCAGTACTTC. Amino acid sequence: CASSYELGQGAETQYF.

This clone has only one observation. The V and J genes are TRBV19 and TRBJ2-7, with D perhaps matching TRBD2 (6 bases). Trimming took off 3 bases at V and 3 bases at J, with 9 bases between the two ends. Germline V CDR1 and CDR2: LNHDA, SQIVND (reference sequence). CDR3 length: 13 residues. The CDR3 loop is CASSMGLLYEQYF. The CDR3 DNA sequence: TGTGCCAGTAGTATGGGACTCCTCTACGAGCAGTACTTC.

The genes are TRBV28 and TRBJ2-3, with D uncertain. V lost 3 bases to trimming and J lost 10 bases, with 8 bases between them. This CDR3 has 11 residues. CDR1 MDHEN and CDR2 SYDVKM come from the germline V gene. CDR3 nucleotides: TGTGCCAGCAGTTTTGCGGTGGCGCAGTATTTT. Translating gives CASSFAVAQYF.

Here the CDR3 reads CASSSPGDFSQPQHF. For the CDR3, the DNA is TGTGCCAGTAGTTCCCCCGGGGATTTCAGTCAGCCCCAGCATTTT. The chain employs TRBV19 and TRBJ1-5; D gene ambiguous. CDR3 length equals 15 residues. The V and J ends lost 5 bases and 6 bases respectively, with 17 bases between them. CDR1 is LNHDA and CDR2 is SQIVND in the germline V gene (reference sequence).

The chain has TRBV20-1 and TRBJ1-2; tentative D call: TRBD1 (5 bases). The CDR3 runs to 11 residues. Germline V CDR1 and CDR2: DFQATT, SNEGSKA (reference sequence). V was pared by 6 bases and J by 8 bases, with 13 bases between. DNA of the CDR3: TGCAGTGCCCCGGGGGATCGGGGCTACACCTTC. The encoded protein is CSAPGDRGYTF.

This chain uses TRBV5-6 with TRBJ2-5; D may be TRBD1 (6 bases). CDR1 and CDR2 from the germline V gene are SGHDT and YYEEEE. CDR3 length equals 13 residues. V was trimmed by 4 bases and J by 1 base, leaving 8 bases between them. DNA of the CDR3: TGTGCCAGCAGCGGGACACCCCAAGAGACCCAGTACTTC. Its translation is CASSGTPQETQYF. Complete variable domain (other parts from reference TRBV5-6 and TRBJ2-5): DAGVTQSPTHLIKTRGQQVTLRCSPKSGHDTVSWYQQALGQGPQFIFQYYEEEERQRGNFPDRFSGHQFPNYSSELNVNALLLGDSALYLCASSGTPQETQYFGPGTRLLVL.

V usage is TRBV4-1 and J usage is TRBJ2-7, with 9 bases matching TRBD1. V trimming: 2 bases; J trimming: 2 bases; junction bases outside the gene matches: 7. The CDR3 is made up of 16 amino acids. The germline CDR1 and CDR2 sequences are MGHRA and YSYEKL. This chain's CDR3 is CASSQLPGQGTYEQYF. The CDR3 region has the DNA TGCGCCAGCAGCCAACTTCCGGGACAGGGTACCTACGAGCAGTACTTC.

The chain recombines TRBV27 with TRBJ2-1; 10 bases line up with TRBD2. The germline V gene has CDR1 MNHEY and CDR2 SMNVEV (reference sequence). This CDR3 is 19 amino acids long. The ends lost 0 bases at V and 8 bases at J; junction bases unmatched: 16. DNA of the CDR3: TGTGCCAGCAGTTTATCTGGACTAGCGGCAACCGGAAGGTCTCATGAGCAGTTCTTC. Protein sequence: CASSLSGLAATGRSHEQFF.

This clone was observed at least ten times. This chain uses TRBV6-6 with TRBJ1-6; D is unclear. V was trimmed by 2 bases and J by 11 bases, leaving 10 bases between them. The CDR3 has 13 amino acids. Germline lookup yields CDR1 MNHNY and CDR2 SVGAGI (reference sequence). In DNA, the CDR3 is TGTGCCAGCAGTTACACCCAGGCGACACCCCTCCACTTT. Translated, it gives CASSYTQATPLHF.

This clone was picked up a small number of times. The chain employs TRBV7-9 and TRBJ1-4; D is unclear. CDR1 and CDR2 from the germline V gene are SEHNR and FQNEAQ (reference sequence). V dropped 3 bases and J dropped 1 base, with 15 bases sitting between them. The CDR3 length is 17 residues. The CDR3 DNA reads as TGTGCCAGCAGCTTCATACCTGGGATGGGAACTAATGAAAAACTGTTTTTT. Protein product: CASSFIPGMGTNEKLFF.

The chain carries TRBV28 and TRBJ2-1, with 11 bases aligning to TRBD2. V lost 5 bases, J lost 4 bases, and 7 bases stayed unmatched. This CDR3 region has 16 residues. Germline CDR1 and CDR2: MDHEN and SYDVKM. The CDR3 region is CASSGSGRVGYNEQFF. CDR3 coding DNA: TGTGCCAGCAGTGGTAGCGGGAGGGTTGGATACAATGAGCAGTTCTTC.

The chain is built from TRBV5-6 and TRBJ2-1, with D tentatively TRBD2 (6 bases). Germline CDR1 SGHDT, CDR2 YYEEEE. The ends were cut back, 0 bases at V and 2 bases at J, with 12 bases in the middle. There are 16 residues in the CDR3. For the CDR3, the DNA is TGTGCCAGCAGCTTGGGTCCTAGCGATACCTACAATGAGCAGTTCTTC. Amino acid sequence: CASSLGPSDTYNEQFF. Filled out from reference TRBV5-6 and TRBJ2-1, the complete variable domain reads DAGVTQSPTHLIKTRGQQVTLRCSPKSGHDTVSWYQQALGQGPQFIFQYYEEEERQRGNFPDRFSGHQFPNYSSELNVNALLLGDSALYLCASSLGPSDTYNEQFFGPGTRLTVL.

This clone was seen ten or more times. The chain has TRBV2 and TRBJ2-1, with D perhaps assigned TRBD1 or TRBD2 (6 bases each). The CDR3 runs 12 residues. Deletions cut 8 bases from V and 10 bases from J, with 15 bases between. From germline, CDR1 is SNHLY and CDR2 FYNNEI. CDR3 amino acids: CASEGGGEEQFF. CDR3 nucleotides: TGTGCCAGCGAAGGAGGGGGTGAGGAGCAGTTCTTC. Full variable domain (missing parts from reference TRBV2 and TRBJ2-1): EPEVTQTPSHQVTQMGQEVILRCVPISNHLYFYWYRQILGQKVEFLVSFYNNEISEKSEIFDDQFSVERPDGSNFTLKIRSTKLEDSAMYFCASEGGGEEQFFGPGTRLTVL.

V gene TRBV7-6 combines with J gene TRBJ2-5; unclear D gene. The CDR3 runs 14 residues. V was cut by 2 bases and J by 1 base, with 8 bases left in between. Germline V gives CDR1 SGHVS, CDR2 FNYEAQ. The CDR3 region has the DNA TGTGCCAGCAGCTTAATGTCCCCCCAAGAGACCCAGTACTTC. Translating it yields CASSLMSPQETQYF.

The chain carries TRBV19 and TRBJ1-1; 10 bases are shared with TRBD1. Per germline, CDR1 LNHDA and CDR2 SQIVND (reference sequence). Germline trimming cut 5 bases from V and 6 bases from J; bases unmatched to any gene: 9. The CDR3 totals 15 residues. The CDR3 protein is CASSPATGGDPEAFF. The CDR3 nucleotides are TGTGCCAGTAGTCCGGCGACAGGGGGCGACCCTGAAGCTTTCTTT.

V usage is TRBV18 and J usage is TRBJ2-1; D remains unclear. Between the trimmed V and J ends, which lost 3 bases and 8 bases, there was a span of 17 bases. Per the germline V gene, CDR1 is KGHSH and CDR2 is LQKENI. The CDR3 is made up of 15 amino acids. CDR3 in amino acids: CASSPRRSRIDEQFF. The CDR3, as DNA: TGTGCCAGCTCACCGAGGCGCTCTCGGATCGATGAGCAGTTCTTC. Filled out from reference TRBV18 and TRBJ2-1, the complete variable domain reads NAGVMQNPRHLVRRRGQEARLRCSPMKGHSHVYWYRQLPEEGLKFMVYLQKENIIDESGMPKERFSAEFPKEGPSILRIQQVVRGDSAAYFCASSPRRSRIDEQFFGPGTRLTVL.

The rearrangement uses TRBV7-9 and TRBJ2-1; 9 nucleotides agree with TRBD2. Germline values: CDR1 SEHNR, CDR2 FQNEAQ (reference sequence). The length of the CDR3 is 18 residues. V shed 6 bases, J shed 8 bases, and the junction held 20 bases outside the gene matches. The DNA of the CDR3 is TGTGCCAGCAGTAATAAAGTGGGTGGCGGGAGGGCCGGCGATGAGCAGTTCTTC. The encoded protein is CASSNKVGGGRAGDEQFF.

The gene calls are TRBV29-1 and TRBJ2-1; 13 bases map to TRBD2. CDR1 SQVTM and CDR2 ANQGSEA come from the germline V gene. This CDR3 has 14 residues. With V trimmed by 4 bases and J by 7 bases, 4 bases remained unmatched. CDR3 residues: CSVGGLAGWNEQFF. CDR3 bases: TGCAGCGTTGGGGGACTAGCGGGATGGAATGAGCAGTTCTTC.

The chain links TRBV6-1 to TRBJ2-7; the D gene is possibly TRBD2 (6 bases). Trimming took 11 bases from V and 1 from J, leaving 21 bases between them. The CDR3 loop spans 15 amino acids. CDR1 is MNHNS and CDR2 is SASEGT in the germline V gene. In DNA form, the CDR3 reads TGTGCCTGCGCCGGTACTAGCCAGAGTTCCTACGAGCAGTACTTC. As protein: CACAGTSQSSYEQYF.

V and J are TRBV28 and TRBJ1-1; no reliable D call. V dropped 6 bases and J dropped 0 bases, with 17 bases sitting between them. CDR3 length: 16 residues. The germline V gene encodes CDR1 MDHEN and CDR2 SYDVKM. The CDR3 DNA reads as TGTGCCAGCAGCGTTGGGAGACGATTAATGAACACTGAAGCTTTCTTT. Translation gives CASSVGRRLMNTEAFF.